The 22 T cell receptor beta chains listed next were all sequenced from one sample in a study of beta chain features in type 1 diabetes. Study results and limitations: TCRB CDR3s from Type 1 diabetes patients were moderately but significantly shorter in all four CD4+ subsets.

Their recognized antigens are unknown. Sequencing targeted expressed TCRB transcripts, as all isolated RNA had been reverse transcribed. Assay used: immunoSEQ multiplex PCR; TCRdb lists only in-frame clones, some missing. The sample has about 150,000 clones; about a tenth are singletons. The sequenced sample was central memory CD4+ T cells from blood. The receptors derive from a man aged 25 to 40 with type 1 diabetes.

The chain has TRBV7-9 and TRBJ2-5, with unresolved D. Between the trimmed V and J ends, which lost 5 bases and 3 bases, there was a span of 13 bases. The CDR3 is 14 amino acids. Germline CDR1 is SEHNR and CDR2 is FQNEAQ (reference sequence). The CDR3 bases are TGTGCCAGCAGCCTAATAGCCCTGAAAGAGACCCAGTACTTC. Translation gives CASSLIALKETQYF.

This clone showed up just a few times. The chain combines TRBV5-1 with TRBJ2-3; D perhaps matches TRBD2 (5 bases). Looked up from germline, CDR1 is SGHRS and CDR2 is YFSETQ. CDR3 length: 16 residues. The germline V and J ends were trimmed by 5 bases and 1 base, with 17 bases remaining between them. In DNA, the CDR3 is TGCGCCAGCAGTGCCTCAGCGGACCTTGGCACAGATACGCAGTATTTT. Its protein product is CASSASADLGTDTQYF.

This clone was found a few times. J is TRBJ2-7 and V is TRBV29-1, with 11 bases identical to TRBD2. With 3 bases clipped from V and 3 bases from J, the junction kept 10 bases outside the gene matches. Germline V gives CDR1 SQVTM, CDR2 ANQGSEA. The CDR3 runs to 16 residues. The DNA of the CDR3 is TGCAGCGTTGAGGACATTACCGGGACTAGCGGCTACGAGCAGTACTTC. This translates into CSVEDITGTSGYEQYF.

This clone was seen a handful of times. This sequence joins TRBV28 and TRBJ2-6; no reliable D call. Trimming pared 1 base from V and 3 bases from J, leaving 10 bases between. The germline V gene encodes CDR1 MDHEN and CDR2 SYDVKM. This CDR3 spans 16 amino acids. The CDR3 DNA follows: TGTGCCAGCAGTTTATTTTCAGGTTTTGGGGCCAACGTCCTGACTTTC. As protein: CASSLFSGFGANVLTF.

The table lists this clone with a few counts. The V call is TRBV7-3, the J call TRBJ2-1, with D unresolved. Germline values: CDR1 SGHTA, CDR2 FQGTGA. The V end was cut by 3 bases, the J end by 10 bases, with 13 bases between. The CDR3 spans 13 residues. The CDR3: CASSLASYSEQFF. The CDR3, as DNA: TGTGCCAGCAGCTTGGCTAGTTATAGCGAGCAGTTCTTC.

This clone was counted only a few times. The CDR3 DNA sequence: TGTGCCAGCACCCTGACAGGGACCTATGGCTACACCTTC. Translating gives CASTLTGTYGYTF. This chain connects TRBV28 to TRBJ1-2; 7 bases fit TRBD1. The J segment lost 4 bases and the V segment lost 7 bases, leaving 6 bases of the junction unmatched. Germline V gene sequence: CDR1 MDHEN, CDR2 SYDVKM. The CDR3 loop spans 13 amino acids.

This clone occurred a few times. V is TRBV5-6 and J is TRBJ2-2; weak D call: TRBD1 (5 bases). Deletions cut 7 bases from V and 4 bases from J, with 11 bases between. CDR1 is SGHDT, CDR2 YYEEEE, per germline. The CDR3 covers 13 residues. This chain's CDR3 is CASGAYLTGELFF. The CDR3 bases are TGTGCCAGCGGGGCCTACCTCACCGGGGAGCTGTTTTTT.

The table lists this clone with a few counts. The chain joins TRBV25-1 to TRBJ1-3; weak D call: TRBD1 (6 bases). V dropped 5 bases and J dropped 11 bases, with 13 bases sitting between them. From germline, CDR1 is MGHDK and CDR2 SYGVNS. This CDR3 has 12 amino acids. CDR3 in DNA: TGTGCCAGCAGTCCCCAGGGGATACCCATATATTTT. Its protein product is CASSPQGIPIYF.

This clone has more than one count but fewer than ten. The same CDR3 can be traced to other DNA sequences in this sample. The rearrangement uses TRBV18 and TRBJ2-7; 11 positions match TRBD1. Trimming took 3 bases from V and 6 from J; bases not matched to a gene: 4. This CDR3 has 14 residues. Per germline, CDR1 KGHSH and CDR2 LQKENI. CDR3 coding DNA: TGTGCCAGCTCACCCGACGGGACAGGGGGCGAGCAGTACTTC. It codes for CASSPDGTGGEQYF.

The genes are TRBV6-5 and TRBJ2-7, with D possibly being TRBD2 (6 bases). The CDR3 covers 14 residues. V shed 5 bases and J shed 1 base, with 12 bases lying between them. CDR1 is MNHEY, CDR2 SVGAGI, per germline. The CDR3 loop is CASSRDLISYEQYF. The CDR3 DNA follows: TGTGCCAGCAGTCGGGACTTAATTTCCTACGAGCAGTACTTC.

The chain joins TRBV30 to TRBJ2-7; TRBD2 is a possible D gene (6 bases). Trimming cost V 3 bases and J 13 bases, with 19 bases left between them. Germline CDR1 and CDR2: GTSNPN and SVGIG (reference sequence). This CDR3 has 12 residues. For the CDR3, the DNA is TGTGCCTGGAGGGAGGCCGGGGGACCCCAATACTTC. Translating it yields CAWREAGGPQYF.

The genes are TRBV11-3 and TRBJ2-2, with TRBD1 matching 8 bases. Trimming removed 5 bases from V and 7 bases from J; junction bases left unmatched: 6. In germline, CDR1 is SGHNT, CDR2 YENEEA. The CDR3 loop spans 14 amino acids. The CDR3 region is CASSRQGSDGELFF. CDR3 sequence (DNA): TGTGCCAGCAGCCGACAGGGGAGTGACGGGGAGCTGTTTTTT. The complete variable domain, with remaining parts taken from reference TRBV11-3 and TRBJ2-2, reads EAGVVQSPRYKIIEKKQPVAFWCNPISGHNTLYWYLQNLGQGPELLIRYENEEAVDDSQLPKDRFSAERLKGVDSTLKIQPAELGDSAVYLCASSRQGSDGELFFGEGSRLTVL.

This clone was recorded at least ten times. The chain couples TRBV29-1 to TRBJ2-3, with a weak D call TRBD1 (5 bases). Trimming stripped 4 bases from V and 5 bases from J, with 13 bases between. The CDR3 contains 13 residues. Germline V lookup: CDR1 SQVTM, CDR2 ANQGSEA. The CDR3 DNA reads as TGCAGCGTTGTGCAGGGCCGACTAGATACGCAGTATTTT. Its translation is CSVVQGRLDTQYF.

The gene calls are TRBV7-2 and TRBJ2-1; 8 bases match TRBD1. The ends lost 5 bases at V and 4 bases at J; junction bases unmatched: 7. This CDR3 has 15 residues. Per the germline V gene, CDR1 is SGHTA and CDR2 is FQGNSA. CDR3 loop: CASSDRGQTYNEQFF. The DNA for the CDR3 is TGTGCCAGCAGCGACAGGGGCCAAACTTACAATGAGCAGTTCTTC. The whole variable domain, remainder taken from reference TRBV7-2 and TRBJ2-1, is GAGVSQSPSNKVTEKGKDVELRCDPISGHTALYWYRQSLGQGLEFLIYFQGNSAPDKSGLPSDRFSAERTGGSVSTLTIQRTQQEDSAVYLCASSDRGQTYNEQFFGPGTRLTVL.

V usage is TRBV7-3 and J usage is TRBJ2-1; 11 bases match TRBD2. The germline V gene has CDR1 SGHTA and CDR2 FQGTGA. J lost 7 bases, V lost 0 bases, and 11 bases had no gene match. The CDR3 runs to 18 residues. CDR3 residues: CASSLTGTSGSNLNEQFF. The CDR3 bases are TGTGCCAGCAGCTTAACGGGAACTAGCGGGAGCAATTTAAATGAGCAGTTCTTC.

This sequence joins TRBV11-3 and TRBJ2-1, with D hard to call. Trimming took 5 bases from V and 0 from J, leaving 11 bases between them. The CDR3 has 15 residues. Germline CDR1 SGHNT, CDR2 YENEEA. The CDR3 loop is CASSLTESSYNEQFF. The CDR3 DNA sequence: TGTGCCAGCAGCCTCACGGAGAGCTCCTACAATGAGCAGTTCTTC.

In its sample, this clone was seen a few times. This chain joins TRBV11-2 and TRBJ1-4, with 7 bases matching TRBD1. The CDR3 covers 13 residues. Per germline, CDR1 SGHAT and CDR2 FQNNGV. J was trimmed by 8 bases and V by 5 bases; bases with no gene match: 5. The CDR3 sequence: CASSHTTGEKLFF. DNA for the CDR3: TGTGCCAGCAGCCACACGACAGGGGAAAAACTGTTTTTT.

The gene calls are TRBV6-4 and TRBJ1-1; no reliable D call. The CDR3 extends over 12 amino acids. Deletions cut 6 bases from V and 6 bases from J, with 11 bases between. Germline V lookup: CDR1 MRHNA, CDR2 SNTAGT. CDR3 DNA: TGTGCCAGCAGGATTGAAAGCGCTGAAGCTTTCTTT. Protein: CASRIESAEAFF.

This clone appeared a few times. Additional DNA sequences in this sample encode the identical CDR3. V usage is TRBV4-2 and J usage is TRBJ1-5; 7 bases align to TRBD1. The germline gives CDR1 LGHNA, CDR2 YNFKEQ. This CDR3 has 15 residues. V shed 1 base, J shed 2 bases, and the junction held 2 bases outside the gene matches. In DNA, the CDR3 is TGTGCCAGCAGCCAAGCAACAGGGGGCAATCAGCCCCAGCATTTT. Its translation: CASSQATGGNQPQHF.

This clone was detected only a few times. The V and J genes are TRBV7-3 and TRBJ2-3, with unresolved D. V lost 5 bases, J lost 1 base, and 13 bases lay in between. The CDR3 loop spans 15 amino acids. Germline CDR1 is SGHTA and CDR2 is FQGTGA. The CDR3 DNA follows: TGTGCCAGCAGCCCTCTAGTGCGCGGCACAGATACGCAGTATTTT. Encoded protein: CASSPLVRGTDTQYF.

V is TRBV4-3 and J is TRBJ2-7, with D possibly TRBD2 on 5 matching bases. The CDR3 sequence is 13 residues long. V lost 1 base to trimming and J lost 6 bases, with 10 bases between them. Per germline, CDR1 LGHNA and CDR2 YSLEER. This CDR3 is CASSQGTYGEQYF. The CDR3 region has the DNA TGCGCCAGCAGCCAAGGGACTTACGGCGAGCAGTACTTC.

This clone was found a few times. V and J are TRBV2 and TRBJ1-1; TRBD1 is a possible D gene (6 bases). CDR1 is SNHLY, CDR2 FYNNEI, per germline. This CDR3 contains 13 residues. Trimming took 7 bases from V and 1 from J, leaving 10 bases between them. This CDR3 reads CASIPRGNTEAFF. CDR3 coding DNA: TGTGCCAGCATCCCCAGGGGGAACACTGAAGCTTTCTTT.